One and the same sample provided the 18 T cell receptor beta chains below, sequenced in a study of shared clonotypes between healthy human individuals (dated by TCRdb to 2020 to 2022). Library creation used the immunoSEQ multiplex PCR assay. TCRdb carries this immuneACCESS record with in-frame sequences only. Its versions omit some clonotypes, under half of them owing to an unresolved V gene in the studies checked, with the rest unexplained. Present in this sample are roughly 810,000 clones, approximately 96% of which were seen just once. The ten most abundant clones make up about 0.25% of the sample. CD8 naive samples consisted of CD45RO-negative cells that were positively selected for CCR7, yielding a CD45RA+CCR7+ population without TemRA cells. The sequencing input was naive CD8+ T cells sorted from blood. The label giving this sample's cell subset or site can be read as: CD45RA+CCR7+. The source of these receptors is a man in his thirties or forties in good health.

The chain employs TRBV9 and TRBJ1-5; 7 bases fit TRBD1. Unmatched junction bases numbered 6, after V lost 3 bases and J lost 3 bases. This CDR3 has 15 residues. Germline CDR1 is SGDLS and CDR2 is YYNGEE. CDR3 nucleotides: TGTGCCAGCAGCGCCCGGACAGGCAACAATCAGCCCCAGCATTTT. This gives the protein CASSARTGNNQPQHF.

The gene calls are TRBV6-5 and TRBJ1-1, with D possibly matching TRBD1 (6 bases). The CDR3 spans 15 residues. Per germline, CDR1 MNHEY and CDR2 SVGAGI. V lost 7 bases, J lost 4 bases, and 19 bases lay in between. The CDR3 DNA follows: TGTGCCAGCATTCGTTACAGGGACGGTTTCACTGAAGCTTTCTTT. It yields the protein CASIRYRDGFTEAFF.

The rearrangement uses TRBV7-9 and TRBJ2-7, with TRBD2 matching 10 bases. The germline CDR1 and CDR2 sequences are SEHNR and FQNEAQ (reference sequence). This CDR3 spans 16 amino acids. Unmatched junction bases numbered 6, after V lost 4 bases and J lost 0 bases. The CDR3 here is CASSSREREGSYEQYF. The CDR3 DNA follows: TGTGCCAGCAGCTCGAGGGAGCGGGAGGGCTCCTACGAGCAGTACTTC.

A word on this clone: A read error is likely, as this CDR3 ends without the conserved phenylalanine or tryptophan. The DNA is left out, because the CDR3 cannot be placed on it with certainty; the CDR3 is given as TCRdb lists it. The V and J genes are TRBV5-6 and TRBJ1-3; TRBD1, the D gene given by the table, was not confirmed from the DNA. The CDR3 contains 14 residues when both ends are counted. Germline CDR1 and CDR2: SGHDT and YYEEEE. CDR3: CASSIPGTGLPRAV.

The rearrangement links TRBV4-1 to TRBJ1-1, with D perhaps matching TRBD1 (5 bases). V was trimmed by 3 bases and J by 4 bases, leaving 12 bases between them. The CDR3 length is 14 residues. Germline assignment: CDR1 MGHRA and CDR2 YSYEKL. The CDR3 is CASSQRRDPTEAFF. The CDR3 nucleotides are TGCGCCAGCAGCCAGAGAAGGGACCCCACTGAAGCTTTCTTT.

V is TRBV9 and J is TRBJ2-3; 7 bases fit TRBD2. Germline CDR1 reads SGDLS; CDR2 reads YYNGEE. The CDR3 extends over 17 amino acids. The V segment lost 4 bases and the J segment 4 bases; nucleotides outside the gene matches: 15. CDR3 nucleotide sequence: TGTGCCAGCAGCCCCTCTGGGGGGGAGGGCCCCCCAGATACGCAGTATTTT. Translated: CASSPSGGEGPPDTQYF. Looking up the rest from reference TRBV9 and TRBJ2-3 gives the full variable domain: DSGVTQTPKHLITATGQRVTLRCSPRSGDLSVYWYQQSLDQGLQFLIQYYNGEERAKGNILERFSAQQFPDLHSELNLSSLELGDSALYFCASSPSGGEGPPDTQYFGPGTRLTVL.

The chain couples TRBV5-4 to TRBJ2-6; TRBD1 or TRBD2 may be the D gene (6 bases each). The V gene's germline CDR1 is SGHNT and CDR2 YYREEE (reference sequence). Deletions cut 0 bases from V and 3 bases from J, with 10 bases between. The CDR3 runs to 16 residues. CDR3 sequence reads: CASSLAGGGGANVLTF. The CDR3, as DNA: TGTGCCAGCAGCTTGGCCGGAGGGGGTGGGGCCAACGTCCTGACTTTC.

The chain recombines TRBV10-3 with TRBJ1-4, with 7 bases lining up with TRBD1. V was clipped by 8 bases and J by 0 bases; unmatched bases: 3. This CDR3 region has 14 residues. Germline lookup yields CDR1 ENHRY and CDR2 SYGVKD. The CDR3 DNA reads TGTGCCATCGGACAGGCATCAACTAATGAAAAACTGTTTTTT. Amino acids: CAIGQASTNEKLFF.

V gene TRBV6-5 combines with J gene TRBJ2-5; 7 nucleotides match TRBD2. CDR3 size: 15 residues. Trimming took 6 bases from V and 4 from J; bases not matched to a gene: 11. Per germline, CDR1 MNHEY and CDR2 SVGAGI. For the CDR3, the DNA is TGTGCCAGCAGACCCTCAGGACTAGTGACAGAGACCCAGTACTTC. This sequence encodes CASRPSGLVTETQYF.

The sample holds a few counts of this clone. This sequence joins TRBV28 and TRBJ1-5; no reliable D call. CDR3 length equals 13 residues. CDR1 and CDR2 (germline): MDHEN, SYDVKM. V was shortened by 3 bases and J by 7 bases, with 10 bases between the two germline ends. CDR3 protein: CASSFSERQPQHF. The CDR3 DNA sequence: TGTGCCAGCAGTTTCTCGGAAAGGCAGCCCCAGCATTTT.

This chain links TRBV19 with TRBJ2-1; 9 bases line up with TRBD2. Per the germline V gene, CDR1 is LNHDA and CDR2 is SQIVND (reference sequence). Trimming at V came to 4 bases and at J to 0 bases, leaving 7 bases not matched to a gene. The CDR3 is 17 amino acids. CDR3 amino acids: CASSNSGSWGSYNEQFF. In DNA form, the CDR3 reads TGTGCCAGTAGTAATAGCGGGAGTTGGGGCTCCTACAATGAGCAGTTCTTC.

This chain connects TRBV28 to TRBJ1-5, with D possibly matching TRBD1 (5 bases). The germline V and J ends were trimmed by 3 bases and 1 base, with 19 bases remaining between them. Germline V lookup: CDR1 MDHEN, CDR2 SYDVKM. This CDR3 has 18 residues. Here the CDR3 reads CASSFGEWVDRSNQPQHF. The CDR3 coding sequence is TGTGCCAGCAGTTTTGGAGAGTGGGTAGACAGAAGCAATCAGCCCCAGCATTTT.

Here the CDR3 DNA reads TGCGCCAGCAGCCAAGAGGCACATACTAACCAAGAGACCCAGTACTTC. Amino acids: CASSQEAHTNQETQYF. The chain recombines TRBV4-1 with TRBJ2-5; D ambiguous. Germline CDR1 is MGHRA and CDR2 is YSYEKL. The CDR3 totals 16 residues. V was cut by 0 bases and J by 0 bases, with 11 bases left in between.

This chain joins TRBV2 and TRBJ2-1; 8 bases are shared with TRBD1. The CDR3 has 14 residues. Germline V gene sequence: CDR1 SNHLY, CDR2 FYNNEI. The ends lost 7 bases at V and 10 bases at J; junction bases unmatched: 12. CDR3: CASKDRVSLREQFF. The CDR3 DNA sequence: TGTGCCAGCAAGGACAGGGTTTCTCTACGCGAGCAGTTCTTC. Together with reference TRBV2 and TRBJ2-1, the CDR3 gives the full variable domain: EPEVTQTPSHQVTQMGQEVILRCVPISNHLYFYWYRQILGQKVEFLVSFYNNEISEKSEIFDDQFSVERPDGSNFTLKIRSTKLEDSAMYFCASKDRVSLREQFFGPGTRLTVL.

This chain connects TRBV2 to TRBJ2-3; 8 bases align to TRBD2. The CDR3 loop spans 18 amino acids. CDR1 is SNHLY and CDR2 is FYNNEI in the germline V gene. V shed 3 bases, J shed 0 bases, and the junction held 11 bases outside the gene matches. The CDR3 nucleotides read TGTGCCAGCAGTGATTCCGCGACTAGCGTATCTAGCACAGATACGCAGTATTTT. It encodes CASSDSATSVSSTDTQYF.

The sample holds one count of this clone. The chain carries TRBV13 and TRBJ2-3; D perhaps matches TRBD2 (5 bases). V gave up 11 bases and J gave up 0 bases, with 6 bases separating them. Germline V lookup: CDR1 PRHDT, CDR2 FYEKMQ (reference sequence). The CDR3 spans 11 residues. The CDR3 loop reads CASGSTDTQYF. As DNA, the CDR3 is TGTGCCTCGGGAAGCACAGATACGCAGTATTTT.

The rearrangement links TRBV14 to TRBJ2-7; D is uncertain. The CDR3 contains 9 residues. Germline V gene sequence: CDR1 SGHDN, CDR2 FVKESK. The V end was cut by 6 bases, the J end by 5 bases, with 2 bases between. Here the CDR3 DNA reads TGTGCCAGCAGAAACGAGCAGTACTTC. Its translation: CASRNEQYF.

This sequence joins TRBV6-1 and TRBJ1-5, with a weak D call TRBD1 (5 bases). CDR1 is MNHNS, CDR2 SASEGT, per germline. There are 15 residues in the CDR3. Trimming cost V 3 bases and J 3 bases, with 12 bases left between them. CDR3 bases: TGTGCCAGCAGTGACCTGGGGGGGAACAATCAGCCCCAGCATTTT. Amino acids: CASSDLGGNNQPQHF.